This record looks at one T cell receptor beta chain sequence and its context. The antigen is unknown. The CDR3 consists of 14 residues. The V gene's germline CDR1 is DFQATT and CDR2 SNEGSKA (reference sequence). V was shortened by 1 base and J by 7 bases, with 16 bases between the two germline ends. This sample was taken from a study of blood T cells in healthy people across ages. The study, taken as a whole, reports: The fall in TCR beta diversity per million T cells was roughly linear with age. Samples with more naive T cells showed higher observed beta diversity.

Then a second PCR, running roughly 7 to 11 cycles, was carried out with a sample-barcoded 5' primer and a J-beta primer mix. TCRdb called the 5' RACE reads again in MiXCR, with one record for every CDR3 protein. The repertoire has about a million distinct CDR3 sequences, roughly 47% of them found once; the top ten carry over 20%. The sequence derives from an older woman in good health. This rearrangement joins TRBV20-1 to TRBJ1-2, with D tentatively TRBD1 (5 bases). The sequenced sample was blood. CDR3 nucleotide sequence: TGCAGTGCTAGAGGGAGGTCAGGGTGGGCTGGCTACACCTTC. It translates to CSARGRSGWAGYTF.